This is a list of T cell receptor beta chains from one sample in a study of blood T cell repertoires in COVID-19. Repertoires were generated with immunoSEQ multiplex PCR, while TCRdb's copy carries only in-frame clones and drops some. The sample holds just under 20,000 clones, about 85% seen once. Sequencing input: peripheral blood. These receptors all come from a human donor with active COVID-19. The donor label of this sample is uncertain. CDR3s include the opening cysteine and the closing phenylalanine or tryptophan. The order of the fields is J gene, D gene, V gene, clone size, CDR3 protein, CDR3 DNA. A D gene is named only where the DNA matches it firmly. A clone size is listed for some rows: how often the clone was seen (once, few, many), or a class if it is expanded.

TRBJ2-1 | TRBD2 | TRBV27 | NA | CASSRSTSGSGDEQFF | TGTGCCAGCAGTCGCTCAACTAGCGGGAGTGGCGATGAGCAGTTCTTC
TRBJ2-7 | TRBD1 | TRBV4-3 | once | CASSQLQGSYEQYF | TGCGCCAGCAGCCAATTACAGGGGTCTTACGAGCAGTACTTC
TRBJ2-1 | TRBD2 | TRBV7-8 | NA | CASSLALLAGEGSYNEQFF | TGTGCCAGCAGCTTAGCCTTACTAGCGGGAGAAGGCTCCTACAATGAGCAGTTCTTC
TRBJ2-1 | TRBD2 | TRBV19 | NA | CASSAPPSSGTYNEQFF | TGTGCCAGTAGTGCCCCCCCGTCTAGCGGGACCTACAATGAGCAGTTCTTC
TRBJ1-1 | NA | TRBV27 | NA | CASSLIGPGAEAFF | TGTGCCAGCAGTTTAATCGGGCCAGGGGCTGAAGCTTTCTTT
TRBJ1-2 | NA | TRBV3-1/TRBV3-2 | NA | CASSQEFLGVGYGYTF | TGTGCCAGCAGCCAAGAATTTCTGGGAGTCGGTTATGGCTACACCTTC
TRBJ2-1 | TRBD2 | TRBV7-2 | NA | CASSPRLASTSNEQFF | TGTGCCAGCAGCCCCCGACTAGCGAGCACCTCGAATGAGCAGTTCTTC
TRBJ2-7 | NA | TRBV28 | NA | CASRAVYEQYF | TGTGCCAGCAGGGCGGTCTACGAGCAGTACTTC
TRBJ2-3 | NA | TRBV3-1/TRBV3-2 | NA | CASSQQGTDTQYF | TGTGCCAGCAGCCAACAGGGTACAGATACGCAGTATTTT
TRBJ2-2 | TRBD2 | TRBV7-9 | NA | CASSPGLAGPTGELFF | TGTGCCAGCAGCCCAGGACTAGCGGGACCCACCGGGGAGCTGTTTTTT
TRBJ2-7 | TRBD1 | TRBV11-2 | NA | CASSSRDRLGYEQYF | TGTGCCAGCAGCAGCCGGGACAGGTTGGGCTACGAGCAGTACTTC
TRBJ2-3 | TRBD1 | TRBV4-2 | NA | CASSRRDRGTDTQYF | TGTGCCAGCAGCCGCCGGGACAGGGGCACAGATACGCAGTATTTT
TRBJ2-7 | TRBD1 | TRBV6-5 | NA | CASTPRGLSYEQYF | TGTGCCAGCACCCCAAGGGGGCTCTCCTACGAGCAGTACTTC
TRBJ2-7 | TRBD2 | TRBV7-9 | NA | CASSSGTSGSVNEQYF | TGTGCCAGCAGCTCCGGGACTAGCGGGAGTGTGAACGAGCAGTACTTC
TRBJ2-1 | TRBD2 | TRBV3-1/TRBV3-2 | NA | CASSQGLGTSAGKAQFF | TGTGCCAGCAGCCAAGGCTTAGGGACTAGCGCTGGAAAAGCGCAGTTCTTC
TRBJ2-3 | NA | TRBV28 | NA | CASSLPQVTDTQYF | TGTGCCAGCAGTTTACCCCAGGTCACAGATACGCAGTATTTT
TRBJ1-5 | NA | TRBV3-1/TRBV3-2 | NA | CASSQAELLPQHF | TGTGCCAGCAGCCAAGCCGAGCTCTTGCCCCAGCATTTT
TRBJ2-7 | TRBD1 | TRBV28 | NA | CASSPQGVSYEQYF | TGTGCCAGCAGTCCCCAGGGGGTCTCCTACGAGCAGTACTTC
TRBJ1-5 | NA | TRBV6-6 | few | CASRAPNQPQHF | TGTGCCAGCAGGGCACCAAATCAGCCCCAGCATTTT
TRBJ2-7 | TRBD2 | TRBV14 | NA | CASRPGLAGGGEQYF | TGTGCCAGCAGACCGGGACTAGCGGGAGGAGGCGAGCAGTACTTC
TRBJ2-5 | TRBD2 | TRBV5-1 | NA | CASSLRTSGIRETQYF | TGCGCCAGCAGCTTGAGGACTAGCGGGATAAGGGAGACCCAGTACTTC
TRBJ1-4 | TRBD1 | TRBV2 | NA | CASSRTRAGQGGEKLFF | TGTGCCAGCAGTCGAACTCGAGCGGGACAGGGTGGGGAAAAACTGTTTTTT
TRBJ2-7 | TRBD2 | TRBV5-8 | NA | CASSFSGRYEQYF | TGTGCCAGCAGCTTTAGCGGGAGGTACGAGCAGTACTTC
TRBJ2-5 | NA | TRBV6-5 | NA | CASSRPLGLGETQYF | TGTGCCAGCAGTCGCCCCTTGGGCCTCGGAGAGACCCAGTACTTC
TRBJ1-3 | TRBD1 | TRBV20-1 | NA | CSVQGLDTIYF | TGCAGTGTACAGGGGTTAGACACCATATATTTT
TRBJ1-1 | NA | TRBV12-5 | NA | CASAPLRGSKTEAFF | TGTGCTAGTGCCCCCCTTCGGGGGTCCAAGACTGAAGCTTTCTTT
TRBJ2-7 | TRBD1 | TRBV5-4 | once | CASSFSWGQGASYEQYF | TGTGCCAGCAGCTTCTCCTGGGGACAGGGAGCCTCCTACGAGCAGTACTTC
TRBJ1-1 | TRBD1 | TRBV11-2 | NA | CASSLDGDREIDTEAFF | TGTGCCAGCAGCTTAGACGGCGACAGGGAAATTGACACTGAAGCTTTCTTT